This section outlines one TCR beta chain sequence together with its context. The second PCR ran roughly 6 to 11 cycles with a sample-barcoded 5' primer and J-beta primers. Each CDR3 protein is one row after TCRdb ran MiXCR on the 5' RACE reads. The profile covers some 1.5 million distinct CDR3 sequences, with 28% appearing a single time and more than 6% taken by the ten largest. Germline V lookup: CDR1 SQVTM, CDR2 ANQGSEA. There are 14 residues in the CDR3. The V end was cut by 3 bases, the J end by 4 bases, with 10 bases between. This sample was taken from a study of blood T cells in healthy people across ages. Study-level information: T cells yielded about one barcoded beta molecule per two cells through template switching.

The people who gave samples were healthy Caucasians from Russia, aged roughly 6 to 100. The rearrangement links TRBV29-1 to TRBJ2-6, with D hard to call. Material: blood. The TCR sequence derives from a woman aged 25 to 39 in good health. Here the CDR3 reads CSVDRPQGANVLTF. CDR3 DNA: TGCAGCGTTGACCGACCGCAGGGGGCCAACGTCCTGACTTTC.